The entry below gives a single TCR beta chain sequence along with its context. Its antigen is not identified. This specimen comes from a study of OX40 agonist ivuxolimab in advanced cancers. Whole-study context: Dose-escalation patients suffered from hepatocellular carcinoma, melanoma, renal cell or head and neck cancer. The group had a mean age of around 60 years, ranged from about 23 to 85, and was 80% to 90% male.

Looked up from germline, CDR1 is SGHDN and CDR2 is FVKESK. V lost 4 bases and J 1 base, leaving 13 bases between the germline ends. This CDR3 contains 15 residues. Overall study results and limits: Nonresponders included some who also had low normalized T-cell clonal expansion.

Clones were sequenced by immunoSEQ multiplex PCR, and TCRdb holds only the in-frame ones, with some missing. The data contain roughly 90,000 clones, roughly 90% of them singletons. The sample here was CD4+ or CD8+ T cells sorted from blood, taken in a trial of the OX40 agonist ivuxolimab. The V call is TRBV14, the J call TRBJ1-1; D not certain. This TCR came from an adult with an advanced solid tumor such as melanoma, head and neck, liver or kidney cancer. This CDR3 is CASSPPWTGNTEAFF. The CDR3, as DNA: TGTGCCAGCAGCCCCCCATGGACTGGGAACACTGAAGCTTTCTTT.